These 17 T cell receptor beta chains were all obtained from the same sample, sequenced in a study of shared clonotypes between healthy human individuals. Repertoires were generated with immunoSEQ multiplex PCR, while TCRdb's copy carries only in-frame clones and drops some. The data show approximately 980,000 clones, over 75% seen once. The sample consisted of memory CD4+ T cells sorted from blood. As for subset: CD45RA-negative fraction. The receptors derive from a man between 18 and 29 years old in good health.

This chain uses TRBV28 with TRBJ2-3; TRBD2 matches at 8 bases. The CDR3 totals 15 residues. Germline CDR1 MDHEN, CDR2 SYDVKM. V was clipped by 9 bases and J by 2 bases; unmatched bases: 10. The CDR3 loop reads CASMSQRGPTDTQYF. CDR3 DNA: TGTGCCAGTATGTCCCAGCGGGGGCCCACAGATACGCAGTATTTT.

This chain links TRBV5-6 with TRBJ2-7; TRBD1 is a possible D gene (6 bases). The CDR3 runs to 16 residues. Germline V gene lookup returns CDR1 SGHDT and CDR2 YYEEEE. The V gene lost 3 bases and the J gene lost 3 bases, with 19 bases spanning the gap. The CDR3 sequence is CASSSDSSSAYYEQYF. The CDR3 nucleotides read TGTGCCAGCAGCTCGGACAGTAGTTCCGCCTACTACGAGCAGTACTTC.

This clone was recorded many times. The chain combines TRBV18 with TRBJ2-3, with a tentative D call TRBD2 (6 bases). This CDR3 comprises 16 residues. Germline CDR1 and CDR2: KGHSH and LQKENI. V gave up 2 bases and J gave up 5 bases, with 17 bases separating them. The CDR3 bases are TGTGCCAGCTCACCAGGGACTCCCTACGTGCGAGATACGCAGTATTTT. It translates to CASSPGTPYVRDTQYF.

The rearrangement links TRBV5-5 to TRBJ2-5, with a tentative D call TRBD2 (5 bases). Germline CDR1 and CDR2: SGHKS and YYEKEE (reference sequence). Trimming took 2 bases from V and 5 from J, leaving 19 bases between them. The CDR3 sequence is 16 residues long. The CDR3 region is CASSFDVGLPTETQYF. The CDR3 region has the DNA TGTGCCAGCAGCTTTGACGTAGGACTCCCGACGGAGACCCAGTACTTC.

The chain joins TRBV10-3 to TRBJ2-3; 8 positions agree with TRBD1. Germline CDR1 ENHRY, CDR2 SYGVKD. This CDR3 region has 13 residues. V lost 11 bases to trimming and J lost 1 base; unmatched junction nucleotides: 5. The CDR3 region has the DNA TGTGCCGCGTCAGGGGGCCGCACAGATACGCAGTATTTT. It encodes CAASGGRTDTQYF.

The V gene is TRBV19, the J gene TRBJ1-2, with D possibly being TRBD1 (6 bases). From germline, CDR1 is LNHDA and CDR2 SQIVND (reference sequence). The V end was cut by 6 bases, the J end by 8 bases, with 16 bases between. The CDR3 totals 13 residues. The CDR3 sequence: CASRQTGMGGYTF. In DNA form, the CDR3 reads TGTGCCAGTAGGCAAACAGGGATGGGCGGCTACACCTTC.

This clone was recorded once. This chain connects TRBV2 to TRBJ1-2; D might be TRBD1 (5 bases). Per the germline V gene, CDR1 is SNHLY and CDR2 is FYNNEI. There are 14 residues in the CDR3. Trimming shortened V by 5 bases and J by 2 bases, and 12 bases separated the two germline ends. The CDR3 reads CASSSPGSNYGYTF. CDR3 nucleotides: TGTGCCAGCAGTAGTCCAGGGAGCAACTATGGCTACACCTTC. The full variable domain, in which reference TRBV2 and TRBJ1-2 provide the parts outside the CDR3, is EPEVTQTPSHQVTQMGQEVILRCVPISNHLYFYWYRQILGQKVEFLVSFYNNEISEKSEIFDDQFSVERPDGSNFTLKIRSTKLEDSAMYFCASSSPGSNYGYTFGSGTRLTVV.

The chain combines TRBV9 with TRBJ2-3, with no clear D. With 0 bases removed from V and 6 bases from J, the gap between germline ends came to 14 bases. There are 15 residues in the CDR3. Germline CDR1 reads SGDLS; CDR2 reads YYNGEE. CDR3 loop: CASSVGDFLGDTQYF. Written as DNA, the CDR3 is TGTGCCAGCAGCGTAGGCGATTTCTTAGGGGATACGCAGTATTTT.

The rearrangement joins TRBV7-5 to TRBJ1-2. TRBV7-5 is a listed pseudogene. There are 13 residues in the CDR3. CDR3 sequence (DNA): TGTGCCAGAAGCCCCTGGCTTGGGGATGGCTACACCTTC. It codes for CARSPWLGDGYTF.

In the case of this clone: The sample has other DNA sequences that encode this CDR3 too. The chain recombines TRBV30 with TRBJ2-5; D is unresolved. CDR1 is GTSNPN, CDR2 SVGIG, per germline (reference sequence). The CDR3 runs 12 residues. Trimming left V 0 bases short and J 2 bases short, with 4 bases between. The CDR3 bases are TGTGCCTGGAGTGTACAGCAAGAGACCCAGTACTTC. This gives the protein CAWSVQQETQYF.

In this sample, this clone turned up once. The chain uses TRBV11-2 and TRBJ1-1; 9 bases match TRBD1. There are 18 residues in the CDR3. Germline CDR1 SGHAT, CDR2 FQNNGV. The J segment lost 0 bases and the V segment lost 5 bases, leaving 13 bases of the junction unmatched. The CDR3 spells CASSPKTGQGVLNTEAFF. The CDR3 bases are TGTGCCAGCAGCCCAAAAACGGGACAGGGCGTTTTGAACACTGAAGCTTTCTTT.

V and J are TRBV7-8 and TRBJ1-2; 7 bases align to TRBD1. Germline V lookup: CDR1 SGHVS, CDR2 FQNEAQ. The V segment lost 5 bases and the J segment 0 bases; nucleotides outside the gene matches: 3. The CDR3 length is 14 residues. CDR3 nucleotide sequence: TGTGCCAGCAGCCGGGACAGCCCTAACTATGGCTACACCTTC. This sequence encodes CASSRDSPNYGYTF. Full variable domain (rest looked up from reference TRBV7-8 and TRBJ1-2): GAGVSQSPRYKVAKRGQDVALRCDPISGHVSLFWYQQALGQGPEFLTYFQNEAQLDKSGLPSDRFFAERPEGSVSTLKIQRTQQEDSAVYLCASSRDSPNYGYTFGSGTRLTVV.

The DNA of the CDR3 is TGTGCCAGCAGCGTTGGTGGACTTCCCGGGGCGTACAATGAGCAGTTCTTC. Translation: CASSVGGLPGAYNEQFF. The chain uses TRBV9 and TRBJ2-1; D is possibly TRBD1 or TRBD2 (5 bases each). The CDR3 is 17 amino acids. Germline V gene sequence: CDR1 SGDLS, CDR2 YYNGEE. V was clipped by 2 bases and J by 4 bases, with 19 bases between them.

This clone was observed a few times. The chain carries TRBV19 and TRBJ2-6; no definite D call. The CDR3 is made up of 15 amino acids. Trimming pared 2 bases from V and 2 bases from J, leaving 7 bases between. Per the germline V gene, CDR1 is LNHDA and CDR2 is SQIVND (reference sequence). DNA for the CDR3: TGTGCCAGTAGTATACTATTCGCTGGGGCCAACGTCCTGACTTTC. This encodes CASSILFAGANVLTF.

The chain has TRBV5-1 and TRBJ1-5, with unresolved D. From germline, CDR1 is SGHRS and CDR2 YFSETQ. Trimming pared 0 bases from V and 2 bases from J, leaving 9 bases between. The CDR3 is made up of 15 amino acids. In nucleotides, the CDR3 is TGCGCCAGCAGCTTGGGTCCCGAAGGCAATCAGCCCCAGCATTTT. This translates into CASSLGPEGNQPQHF. The full variable domain, with the rest looked up from reference TRBV5-1 and TRBJ1-5, is KAGVTQTPRYLIKTRGQQVTLSCSPISGHRSVSWYQQTPGQGLQFLFEYFSETQRNKGNFPGRFSGRQFSNSRSEMNVSTLELGDSALYLCASSLGPEGNQPQHFGDGTRLSIL.

The rearrangement uses TRBV5-1 and TRBJ1-1; weak D call: TRBD1 (6 bases). Germline V gene data show CDR1 as SGHRS and CDR2 as YFSETQ. The CDR3 consists of 15 residues. Trimming took 0 bases from V and 4 from J, leaving 13 bases between them. CDR3: CASSLDRVGRTEAFF. The CDR3 DNA reads TGCGCCAGCAGCTTGGACAGGGTGGGTCGCACTGAAGCTTTCTTT.

This clone came up a few times. The chain joins TRBV5-1 to TRBJ2-5, with TRBD2 matching 8 bases. Germline V lookup: CDR1 SGHRS, CDR2 YFSETQ. J lost 6 bases, V lost 8 bases, and 12 bases had no gene match. The CDR3 runs to 14 residues. The chain's CDR3 is CASSPGLDKQTQYF. Written as DNA, the CDR3 is TGCGCCAGTTCACCGGGACTAGATAAGCAGACCCAGTACTTC.